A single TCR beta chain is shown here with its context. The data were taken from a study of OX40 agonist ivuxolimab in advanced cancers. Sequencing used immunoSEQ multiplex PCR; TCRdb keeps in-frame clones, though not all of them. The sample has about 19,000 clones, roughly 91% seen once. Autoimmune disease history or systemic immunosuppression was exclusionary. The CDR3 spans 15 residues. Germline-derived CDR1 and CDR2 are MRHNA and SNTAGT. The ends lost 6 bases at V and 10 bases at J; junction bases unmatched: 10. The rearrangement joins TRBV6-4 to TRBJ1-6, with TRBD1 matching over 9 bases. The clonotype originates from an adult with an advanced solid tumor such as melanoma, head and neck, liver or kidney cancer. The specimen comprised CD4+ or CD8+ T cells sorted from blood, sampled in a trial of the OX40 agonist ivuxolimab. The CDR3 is CASSDTTGGGSPLHF. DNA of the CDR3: TGTGCCAGCAGCGACACCACAGGGGGCGGCTCACCCCTCCACTTT.